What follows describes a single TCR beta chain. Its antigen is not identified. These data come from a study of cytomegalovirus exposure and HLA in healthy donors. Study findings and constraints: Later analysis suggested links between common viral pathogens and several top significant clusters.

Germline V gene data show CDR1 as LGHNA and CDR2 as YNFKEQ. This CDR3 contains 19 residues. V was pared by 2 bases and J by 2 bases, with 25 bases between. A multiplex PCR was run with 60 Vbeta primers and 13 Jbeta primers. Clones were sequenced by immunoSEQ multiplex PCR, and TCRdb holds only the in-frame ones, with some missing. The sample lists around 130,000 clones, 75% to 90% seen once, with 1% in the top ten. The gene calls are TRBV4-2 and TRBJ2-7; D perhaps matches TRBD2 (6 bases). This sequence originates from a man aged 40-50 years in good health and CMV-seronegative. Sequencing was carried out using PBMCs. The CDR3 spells CASSQSFPPAGTPTYEQYF. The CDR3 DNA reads TGTGCCAGCAGCCAATCCTTCCCCCCCGCCGGGACTCCGACCTACGAGCAGTACTTC.